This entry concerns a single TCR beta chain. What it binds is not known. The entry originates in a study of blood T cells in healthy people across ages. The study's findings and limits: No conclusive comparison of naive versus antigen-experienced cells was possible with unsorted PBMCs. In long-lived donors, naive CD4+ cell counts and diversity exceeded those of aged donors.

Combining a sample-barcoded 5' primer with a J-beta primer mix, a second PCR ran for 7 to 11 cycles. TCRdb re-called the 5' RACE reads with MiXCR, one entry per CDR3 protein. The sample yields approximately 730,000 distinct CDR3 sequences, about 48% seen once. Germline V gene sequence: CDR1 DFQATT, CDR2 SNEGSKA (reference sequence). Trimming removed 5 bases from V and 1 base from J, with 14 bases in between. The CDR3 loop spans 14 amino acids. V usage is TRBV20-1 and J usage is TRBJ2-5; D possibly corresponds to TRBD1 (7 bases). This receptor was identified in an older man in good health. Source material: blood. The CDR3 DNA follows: TGCAGTGCTGGAGGGGGCGCGGGCCAAGAGACCCAGTACTTC. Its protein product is CSAGGGAGQETQYF.